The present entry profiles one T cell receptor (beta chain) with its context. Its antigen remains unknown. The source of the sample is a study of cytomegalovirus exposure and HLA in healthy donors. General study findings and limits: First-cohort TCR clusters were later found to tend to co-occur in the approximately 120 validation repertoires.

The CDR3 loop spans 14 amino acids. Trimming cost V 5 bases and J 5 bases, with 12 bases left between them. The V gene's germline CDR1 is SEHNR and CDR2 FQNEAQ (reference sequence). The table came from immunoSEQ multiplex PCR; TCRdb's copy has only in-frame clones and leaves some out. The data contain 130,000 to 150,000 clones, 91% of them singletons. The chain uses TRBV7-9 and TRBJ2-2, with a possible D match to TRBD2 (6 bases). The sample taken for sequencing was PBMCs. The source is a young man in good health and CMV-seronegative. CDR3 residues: CASSPGGDTGELFF. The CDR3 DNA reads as TGTGCCAGCAGCCCCGGAGGGGATACCGGGGAGCTGTTTTTT.